These 15 T cell receptor beta chains originate from one sample sequenced in a study of shared clonotypes between healthy human individuals. Repertoires were generated with immunoSEQ multiplex PCR, while TCRdb's copy carries only in-frame clones and drops some. The table includes almost 750,000 clones, approximately 77% detected once. Sequencing input: memory CD4+ T cells sorted from blood. Subset meaning: CD45RA-negative fraction. Every receptor here comes from a woman under 40 in good health.

The rearrangement joins TRBV2 to TRBJ2-3, with 9 bases matching TRBD2. Germline V gene sequence: CDR1 SNHLY, CDR2 FYNNEI. The CDR3 has 14 amino acids. J lost 3 bases, V lost 4 bases, and 2 bases had no gene match. This chain's CDR3 is CASSGAGGTDTQYF. The CDR3 region has the DNA TGTGCCAGCAGTGGAGCGGGAGGAACAGATACGCAGTATTTT.

A single count supports this clone. The genes are TRBV25-1 and TRBJ2-7; D tentatively fits TRBD1 or TRBD2 (5 bases each). Trimming cost V 1 base and J 0 bases, with 10 bases left between them. The CDR3 has 15 amino acids. The germline gives CDR1 MGHDK, CDR2 SYGVNS. The CDR3 DNA sequence: TGTGCCAGCAGTGAATTAGGGACGGACTCCTACGAGCAGTACTTC. This sequence encodes CASSELGTDSYEQYF.

This chain uses TRBV12-1 with TRBJ2-7. TRBV12-1 is deemed a pseudogene. This CDR3 has 15 residues. CDR3 nucleotide sequence: TGTGCCAGCAGCCCACAGGAGGTTTTTTCCTACGAGCAGTACTTC. Translation gives CASSPQEVFSYEQYF.

This sequence joins TRBV28 and TRBJ2-7; a weak D match, TRBD2 (5 bases). The germline V and J ends were trimmed by 5 bases and 0 bases, with 26 bases remaining between them. Germline V gene sequence: CDR1 MDHEN, CDR2 SYDVKM. The CDR3 contains 19 residues. The CDR3 protein is CASSPLPLRWAGDSYEQYF. Here the CDR3 DNA reads TGTGCCAGCAGTCCCCTGCCCCTCCGGTGGGCGGGTGACTCCTACGAGCAGTACTTC.

The chain carries TRBV19 and TRBJ1-2, with 8 bases identical to TRBD1. This CDR3 contains 14 residues. V was pared by 4 bases and J by 4 bases, with 5 bases of the junction left unmatched. In germline, CDR1 is LNHDA, CDR2 SQIVND (reference sequence). CDR3 DNA sequence: TGTGCCAGTAGTACGGGACAGGTTACCTATGGCTACACCTTC. This sequence encodes CASSTGQVTYGYTF.

The rearrangement uses TRBV6-1 and TRBJ2-5; D not certain. Germline CDR1 is MNHNS and CDR2 is SASEGT. The V and J ends lost 0 bases and 1 base respectively, with 12 bases between them. The CDR3 is 16 residues long. CDR3 in DNA: TGTGCCAGCAGTGAAGCATTGGTGGCAGGCCAAGAGACCCAGTACTTC. Translating it yields CASSEALVAGQETQYF.

This chain uses TRBV7-8 with TRBJ1-5; 10 nucleotides align to TRBD1. Germline V CDR1 and CDR2: SGHVS, FQNEAQ. J was trimmed by 2 bases and V by 5 bases; bases with no gene match: 3. CDR3 length: 15 residues. This chain's CDR3 is CASSHGQGGNQPQHF. CDR3 nucleotide sequence: TGTGCCAGCAGCCACGGACAGGGGGGCAATCAGCCCCAGCATTTT.

Many counts were recorded for this clone. V and J are TRBV30 and TRBJ2-7; D perhaps matches TRBD2 (6 bases). V was trimmed by 0 bases and J by 2 bases, leaving 8 bases between them. The CDR3 runs 13 residues. Germline V gives CDR1 GTSNPN, CDR2 SVGIG (reference sequence). CDR3 sequence: CAWSVGGAYEQYF. The CDR3 region has the DNA TGTGCCTGGAGTGTGGGGGGAGCCTACGAGCAGTACTTC.

This clone was detected once. The J gene is TRBJ2-7, the V gene TRBV7-8, with 8 bases fitting TRBD2. The CDR3 loop spans 16 amino acids. Germline V CDR1 and CDR2: SGHVS, FQNEAQ. V was pared by 1 base and J by 1 base, with 6 bases of the junction left unmatched. CDR3 in amino acids: CASSLVIAGRSYEQYF. CDR3 DNA sequence: TGTGCCAGCAGCTTAGTGATAGCGGGACGATCCTACGAGCAGTACTTC.

There are many counts of this clone. The chain uses TRBV28 and TRBJ2-5; D not resolved. Germline V gene sequence: CDR1 MDHEN, CDR2 SYDVKM. The CDR3 has 13 residues. V shed 4 bases and J shed 1 base, with 7 bases lying between them. This CDR3 reads CASSSSVQETQYF. The CDR3 DNA reads TGTGCCAGCAGTTCCTCGGTCCAAGAGACCCAGTACTTC.

The chain carries TRBV25-1 and TRBJ2-1; 8 bases are shared with TRBD2. Germline-derived CDR1 and CDR2 are MGHDK and SYGVNS. Unmatched junction bases numbered 6, after V lost 1 base and J lost 4 bases. The CDR3 contains 16 residues. The CDR3 loop is CASSESGGGRYNEQFF. The CDR3 nucleotides read TGTGCCAGCAGTGAATCGGGGGGCGGGAGGTACAATGAGCAGTTCTTC.

This clone appeared a single time. The CDR3 nucleotides are TGTGCCAGCAGCTTTAGGACTAGCAACGACTACGAGCAGTACTTC. It yields the protein CASSFRTSNDYEQYF. This chain uses TRBV7-9 with TRBJ2-7; 8 bases line up with TRBD2. Germline loops: CDR1 SEHNR, CDR2 FQNEAQ (reference sequence). V shed 3 bases, J shed 3 bases, and the junction held 7 bases outside the gene matches. This CDR3 has 15 residues.

The gene calls are TRBV7-8 and TRBJ2-5, with a weak D call TRBD1 (6 bases). V gave up 7 bases and J gave up 4 bases, with 19 bases separating them. Germline loops: CDR1 SGHVS, CDR2 FQNEAQ. CDR3 length equals 15 residues. CDR3 DNA: TGTGCCAGCACCCCGGCAGGCAGGGGAGTAGAGACCCAGTACTTC. Translated, it gives CASTPAGRGVETQYF.

Remarks on this clone: In the same sample, other DNA sequences code for this CDR3. This chain joins TRBV7-2 and TRBJ1-5, with 8 nucleotides matching TRBD1. This CDR3 contains 13 residues. Germline-derived CDR1 and CDR2 are SGHTA and FQGNSA. J was trimmed by 7 bases and V by 5 bases; bases with no gene match: 4. DNA for the CDR3: TGTGCCAGCAGCCCAGGGGGCGGGCAGCCCCAGCATTTT. Translated: CASSPGGGQPQHF.

Regarding this clone: A far bigger clonotype differs at one base, so this is likely a read error. The chain combines TRBV4-1 with TRBJ2-7; D gene unclear. Per germline, CDR1 MGHRA and CDR2 YSYEKL. Trimming shortened V by 0 bases and J by 4 bases, and 13 bases separated the two germline ends. The CDR3 is made up of 15 amino acids. CDR3 protein: CASSQETAMVYEQYF. CDR3 DNA: TGCGCCAGCAGCCAAGAGACCGCTATGGTATACGAGCAGTACTTC.